Described below is a single T cell receptor beta chain sequence and its context. This clonotype was detected ten times or more. Its antigen remains undetermined. It has no much larger one-base neighbor in the sample; base qualities were not kept. The time point label here, explained by the study, means: newly diagnosed GD, antithyroid drugs for less than 3 months. For both TCR sequencing and RNA sequencing, RNA was extracted from PBMCs in TRIzol. The diagnosis of Graves' disease followed American Thyroid Association guidelines. Patients were recruited from an endocrinology department in Xi'an, China. Each patient gave 9 to 10 milliliters of peripheral blood, collected in an EDTA anticoagulant tube. Ficoll Paque Plus density gradient separation was used to isolate PBMCs, and no additional T cell sorting was done. An Agilent 2100 Bioanalyzer and agarose gel were used to assess RNA quality, and a NanoDrop 2000 was used to measure RNA concentration.

The data are from a study of regulatory T cells in long-lasting Graves disease (dated by TCRdb to the early 2020s). Background for the entire study: Newly diagnosed Graves' disease patients had taken antithyroid drugs for less than 3 months. This study used TCR sequencing and RNA sequencing of peripheral blood to compare persistent Graves' disease patients against newly diagnosed Graves' disease patients. TCR sequencing covered 13 persistent and 20 or so newly diagnosed Graves' disease patients, 33 samples in total. The study was conducted in China and was registered as a clinical trial. Overall study outcomes, separate from this receptor: Only peripheral blood was studied, because thyroid tissue, the primary lesion, was inaccessible. The authors acknowledged the small sample size as a limitation that may reduce accuracy. Persistent disease showed preferential use of TRBV28, TRBJ1-2 and TRBJ2-5, whereas newly diagnosed disease favored TRBV20-1 and TRBJ2-1. Sequencing and analysis were limited to the TCR beta chain. Compared with newly diagnosed patients, persistent Graves' disease patients had lower TCR Shannon entropy and fewer highly expanded clones, which suggests clonal expansion. More public clonotypes were shared among persistent patients (fewer than 3,000) than among newly diagnosed patients (more than 900).

The germline V gene (reference sequence) provides CDR1 DFQATT and CDR2 SNEGSKA. The CDR3 numbers 13 residues from cysteine through phenylalanine. Only the CDR3 portion is preserved as DNA: 39 bases, with reading frame beginning at the first base. Trimming removed 7 bases from V and 2 bases from J, leaving 14 bases between the germline ends. The library was made by multiplex PCR. Sequencer: Illumina HiSeq 4000. iRepertoire HTBI primers and Arm-PCR amplification of CDR3 regions were used to construct TCR beta libraries. Before sequencing, the PCR products went through gel purification. In the source study's methods: A total of around 66 TRBV and 14 TRBJ segments were identified across samples and were used for gene usage analysis of CDR3 amino acid clonotypes. Filtered high-quality paired reads were merged into contigs using COPE and FqMerger. Contigs were aligned with BLAST to IMGT TRBV, TRBD and TRBJ reference genes, and CDR3 was defined per IMGT. Any clonotype with a frequency above 0.1% was counted as a highly expanded clone. Repertoire diversity was measured by Shannon entropy, and V-J evenness by the Gini coefficient. Clonotypes shared by more than one individual were considered public. The raw public data were reprocessed by TCRdb itself: fastp quality trimming at Q25, MiXCR clonotype calling, in-frame beta chains only. Each entry is one CDR3 protein sequence, shown with its most common DNA and genes. The V and J calls here are based on TCRdb, not the publication. Across this sample there are some 460,000 distinct CDR3 sequences, with around 16% seen only once. In total, the top ten clones hold approximately 12% of the sample.

The sample also formed part of further work on T cells in Graves' hyperthyroidism and ophthalmopathy. That second publication adds: Stable Graves' hyperthyroidism was defined as no progression to ophthalmopathy during 18 months of follow-up. Hyperthyroidism patients were aged 18 to 65 years and newly diagnosed, with disease duration of less than 2 months. Patients with uncontrolled infections, other autoimmune diseases, pregnancy or lactation were excluded. Clinical symptoms, serum thyroxine and TRAb, thyroid ultrasound, and orbital computed tomography formed the basis for the diagnoses. A first-round RT-PCR of the TCR CDR3 used the HTBI primer set with the Qiagen OneStep RT-PCR kit. Most expanded thyroid clonotypes (frequency above 0.001) were also detected in blood, suggesting blood repertoires may reflect thyroid immune responses. A model built on a 13 V-J signature distinguished ophthalmopathy from stable hyperthyroidism, reaching 87.88% sensitivity and 81.08% specificity in cross-validation and 80%/75% in testing. In validation, progression to ophthalmopathy was predicted by the model with almost 71% sensitivity and about 72% specificity, a median of about 6 months before onset. To identify distinguishing TCR V-J signatures, a discovery cohort of 95 to 100 patients was used, comprising some 45 with Graves' ophthalmopathy and around 60 with stable Graves' hyperthyroidism. Prospective prediction of ophthalmopathy was tested in an independent validation cohort of 18 to 20 hyperthyroidism patients and around 16 patients who later progressed to ophthalmopathy. The 100 discovery patients were randomly split 7:3 into training and test sets. In roughly six Graves' hyperthyroidism patients, the study also compared T-cell repertoires from thyroid tissue with T-cell repertoires from blood. After blood sampling, hyperthyroidism patients were treated with methimazole at a starting dose of 30 mg daily, and ophthalmopathy patients were treated with high-dose intravenous methylprednisolone. Libraries were constructed in a second round of multiplex PCR, after which size selection and purification were carried out. Paired-end sequencing of the libraries was performed with 100 bp reads on an Illumina HiSeq2000. Raw data were processed with SOAPnuke, discarding reads with adapters, uncalled bases, mean Phred below 15, or no exact constant-primer or identifier match. COPE v1.2.5 was used to merge high-quality paired reads, and clonotypes were defined as unique nucleotide sequences. MiTCR v1.1 was used to align the clonotypes against IMGT TRBV, TRBD and TRBJ reference segments. The analysis included only V-J combinations with a frequency above 0.0001, which together covered approximately 99% of the repertoires. The TCS score was defined as the ratio of F50 (clonal expansion) to E x V (chaos), calculated using BLOSUM62-based TCRdist between CDR3 peptides within each V-J. Welch's t-statistics and random forest reduced just over 500 V-J features to 13, which were used in a naive Bayes classifier (R e1071). No statistical method was used to set the sample size in advance, and investigators knew the group allocation. The paper describes TCR Vbeta CDR3 sequencing of about 140 peripheral blood samples, made up of 43 ophthalmopathy patients, roughly 75 hyperthyroidism patients and 17 progressor patients.

The rearranged chain carries TRBV20-1 and TRBJ2-5, with an unclear D gene assignment. The sample was peripheral blood mononuclear cells (PBMCs), taken at new diagnosis, from a patient treated with antithyroid drugs. This receptor was obtained from a man between 40 and 49 years old with Graves disease. Donor details come from another sample of the same person, matched by shared clones. The CDR3: CSGVVKGQETQYF. In nucleotides, the sequence is TGCAGTGGGGTCGTAAAGGGACAAGAGACCCAGTACTTC.